One and the same sample provided the 5 T cell receptor beta chains below, sequenced in a study of cytomegalovirus exposure and HLA in healthy donors. TCRdb's table, derived via immunoSEQ multiplex PCR, lists solely in-frame clones and lacks some. The sample includes 240,000 or so clones, approximately 84% of them seen just once. Sequenced: PBMCs. The receptors here all came from a woman in her twenties or thirties in good health and CMV-seropositive.

The count of this clone is one. V is TRBV6-1 and J is TRBJ1-3; D remains unclear. Trimming left V 7 bases short and J 1 base short, with 8 bases between. CDR3 length: 13 amino acids. Germline V gene sequence: CDR1 MNHNS, CDR2 SASEGT. Here the CDR3 reads CASKDMSGNTIYF. DNA of the CDR3: TGTGCCAGCAAAGACATGTCTGGAAACACCATATATTTT.

Of note for this clone: This may be a read error, as it is one base from a much larger clone. This chain uses TRBV7-9 with TRBJ2-1; D call uncertain. V lost 3 bases, J lost 6 bases, and 3 bases lay in between. This CDR3 spans 11 amino acids. CDR1 is SEHNR and CDR2 is FQNEAQ in the germline V gene (reference sequence). DNA for the CDR3: TGTGCCAGCAGCTTCAGCAATGAGCAGTTCTTC. It encodes CASSFSNEQFF.

This chain connects TRBV7-9 to TRBJ1-2; 8 nucleotides line up with TRBD1. The CDR3 runs to 12 residues. Germline values: CDR1 SEHNR, CDR2 FQNEAQ (reference sequence). J gave up 6 bases and V 10 bases, and 7 bases lay outside the gene matches. CDR3 DNA: TGTGCCACCATGGGACAGGACGATGGCTACACCTTC. Its translation: CATMGQDDGYTF.

V and J are TRBV5-4 and TRBJ2-7; D call uncertain. Germline values: CDR1 SGHNT, CDR2 YYREEE (reference sequence). The CDR3 is 14 residues long. Trimming took off 0 bases at V and 1 base at J, with 8 bases between the two ends. The CDR3 spells CASSLGTSSYEQYF. In nucleotides, the CDR3 is TGTGCCAGCAGCTTGGGCACATCTTCCTACGAGCAGTACTTC.

The chain is built from TRBV18 and TRBJ1-1, with no clear D. The length of the CDR3 is 14 residues. V was clipped by 2 bases and J by 4 bases, with 11 bases between them. Germline assignment: CDR1 KGHSH and CDR2 LQKENI. In DNA form, the CDR3 reads TGTGCCAGCTCACCAGGGCTTGAGGGCACTGAAGCTTTCTTT. It codes for CASSPGLEGTEAFF.